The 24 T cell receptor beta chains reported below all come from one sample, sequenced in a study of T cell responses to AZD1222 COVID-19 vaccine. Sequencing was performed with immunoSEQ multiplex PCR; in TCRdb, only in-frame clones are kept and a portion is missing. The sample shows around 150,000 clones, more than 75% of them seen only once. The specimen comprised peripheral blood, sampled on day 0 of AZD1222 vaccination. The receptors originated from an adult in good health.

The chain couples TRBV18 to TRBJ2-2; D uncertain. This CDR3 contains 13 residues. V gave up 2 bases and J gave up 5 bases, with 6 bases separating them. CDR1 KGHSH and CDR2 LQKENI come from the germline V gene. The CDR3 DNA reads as TGTGCCAGCTCACCAGAAAGGACCGGGGAGCTGTTTTTT. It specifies CASSPERTGELFF.

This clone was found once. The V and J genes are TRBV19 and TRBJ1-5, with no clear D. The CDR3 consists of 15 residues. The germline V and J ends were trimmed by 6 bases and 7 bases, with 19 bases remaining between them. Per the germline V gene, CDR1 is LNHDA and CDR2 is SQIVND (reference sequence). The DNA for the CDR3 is TGTGCCAGTAGAAGTCAGGCAGGTGATAACCAGCCCCAGCATTTT. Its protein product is CASRSQAGDNQPQHF.

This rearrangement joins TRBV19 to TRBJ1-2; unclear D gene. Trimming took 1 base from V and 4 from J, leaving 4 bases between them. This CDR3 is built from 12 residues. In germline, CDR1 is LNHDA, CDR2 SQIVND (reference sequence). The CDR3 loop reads CASSIVGYGYTF. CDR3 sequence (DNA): TGTGCCAGTAGTATAGTAGGCTATGGCTACACCTTC.

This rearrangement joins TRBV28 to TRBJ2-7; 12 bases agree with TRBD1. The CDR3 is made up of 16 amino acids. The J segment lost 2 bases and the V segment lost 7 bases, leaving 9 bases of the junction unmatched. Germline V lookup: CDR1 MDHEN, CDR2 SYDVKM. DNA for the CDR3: TGTGCCAGCAAGAAAATGGGACAGGGGGCCCCCTACGAGCAGTACTTC. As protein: CASKKMGQGAPYEQYF.

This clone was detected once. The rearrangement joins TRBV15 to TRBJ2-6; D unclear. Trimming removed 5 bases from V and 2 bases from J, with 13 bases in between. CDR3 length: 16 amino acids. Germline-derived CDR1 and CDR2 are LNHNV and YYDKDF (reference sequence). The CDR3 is CATSGSSEAGANVLTF. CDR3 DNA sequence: TGTGCCACCAGCGGGTCCTCCGAGGCTGGGGCCAACGTCCTGACTTTC.

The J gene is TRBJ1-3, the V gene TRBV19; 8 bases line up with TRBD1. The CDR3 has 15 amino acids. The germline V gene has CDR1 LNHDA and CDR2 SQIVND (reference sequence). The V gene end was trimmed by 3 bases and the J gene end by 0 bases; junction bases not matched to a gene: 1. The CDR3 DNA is TGTGCCAGTAGTATGGGGACAGGCTCTGGAAACACCATATATTTT. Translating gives CASSMGTGSGNTIYF.

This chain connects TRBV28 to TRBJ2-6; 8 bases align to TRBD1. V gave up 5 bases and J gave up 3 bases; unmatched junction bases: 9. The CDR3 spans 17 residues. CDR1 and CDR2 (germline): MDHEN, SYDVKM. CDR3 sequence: CASSPRQGKHGANVLTF. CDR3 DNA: TGTGCCAGCAGTCCACGACAGGGGAAGCATGGGGCCAACGTCCTGACTTTC. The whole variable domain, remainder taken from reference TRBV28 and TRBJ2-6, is DVKVTQSSRYLVKRTGEKVFLECVQDMDHENMFWYRQDPGLGLRLIYFSYDVKMKEKGDIPEGYSVSREKKERFSLILESASTNQTSMYLCASSPRQGKHGANVLTFGAGSRLTVL.

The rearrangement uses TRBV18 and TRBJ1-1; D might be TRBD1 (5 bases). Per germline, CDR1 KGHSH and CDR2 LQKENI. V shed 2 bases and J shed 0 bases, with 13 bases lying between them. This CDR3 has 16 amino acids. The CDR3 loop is CASSPGGASMNTEAFF. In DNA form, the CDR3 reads TGTGCCAGCTCACCAGGAGGGGCCTCCATGAACACTGAAGCTTTCTTT. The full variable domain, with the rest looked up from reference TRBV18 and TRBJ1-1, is NAGVMQNPRHLVRRRGQEARLRCSPMKGHSHVYWYRQLPEEGLKFMVYLQKENIIDESGMPKERFSAEFPKEGPSILRIQQVVRGDSAAYFCASSPGGASMNTEAFFGQGTRLTVV.

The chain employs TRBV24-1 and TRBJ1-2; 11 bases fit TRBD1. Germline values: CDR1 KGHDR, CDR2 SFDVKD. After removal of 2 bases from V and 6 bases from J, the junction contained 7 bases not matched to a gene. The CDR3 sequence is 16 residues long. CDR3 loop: CATSDSRTGGTDGYTF. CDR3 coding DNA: TGTGCCACCAGTGATTCTCGGACAGGGGGCACGGATGGCTACACCTTC.

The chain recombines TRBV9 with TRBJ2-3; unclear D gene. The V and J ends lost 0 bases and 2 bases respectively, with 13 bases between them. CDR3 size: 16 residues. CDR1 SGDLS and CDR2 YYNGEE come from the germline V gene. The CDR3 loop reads CASSVEPFSATDTQYF. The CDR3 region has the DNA TGTGCCAGCAGCGTAGAGCCTTTTTCCGCCACAGATACGCAGTATTTT.

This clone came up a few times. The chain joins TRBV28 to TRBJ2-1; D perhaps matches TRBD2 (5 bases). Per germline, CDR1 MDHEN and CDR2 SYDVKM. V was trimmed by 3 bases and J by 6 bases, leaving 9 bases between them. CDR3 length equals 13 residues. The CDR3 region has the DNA TGTGCCAGCAGTTTGGGAGCGCGCAATGAGCAGTTCTTC. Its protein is CASSLGARNEQFF. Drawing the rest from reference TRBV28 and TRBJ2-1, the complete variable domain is DVKVTQSSRYLVKRTGEKVFLECVQDMDHENMFWYRQDPGLGLRLIYFSYDVKMKEKGDIPEGYSVSREKKERFSLILESASTNQTSMYLCASSLGARNEQFFGPGTRLTVL.

The CDR3 loop is CATSRDRNGGWNQPQHF. The CDR3 DNA reads as TGTGCCACCAGCAGAGATCGGAATGGCGGATGGAATCAGCCCCAGCATTTT. The chain couples TRBV15 to TRBJ1-5, with unresolved D. V was shortened by 0 bases and J by 4 bases, with 16 bases between the two germline ends. The CDR3 has 17 amino acids. Germline V gene lookup returns CDR1 LNHNV and CDR2 YYDKDF (reference sequence).

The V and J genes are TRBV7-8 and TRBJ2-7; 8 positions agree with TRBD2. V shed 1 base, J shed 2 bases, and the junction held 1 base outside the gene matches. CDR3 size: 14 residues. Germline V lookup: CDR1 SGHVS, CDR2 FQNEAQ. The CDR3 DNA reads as TGTGCCAGCAGCTTAGATAGCGGGGCCTACGAGCAGTACTTC. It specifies CASSLDSGAYEQYF.

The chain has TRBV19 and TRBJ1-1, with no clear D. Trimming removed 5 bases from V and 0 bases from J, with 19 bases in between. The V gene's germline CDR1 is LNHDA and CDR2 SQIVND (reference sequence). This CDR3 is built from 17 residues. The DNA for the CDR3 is TGTGCCAGTAGTCCCGCAGGCCTCCGCTTTATGAACACTGAAGCTTTCTTT. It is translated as CASSPAGLRFMNTEAFF.

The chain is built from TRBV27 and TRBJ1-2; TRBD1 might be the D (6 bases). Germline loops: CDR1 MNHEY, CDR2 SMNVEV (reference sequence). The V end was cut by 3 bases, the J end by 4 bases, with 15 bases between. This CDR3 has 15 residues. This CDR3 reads CASSLGGRWSYGYTF. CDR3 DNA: TGTGCCAGCAGTTTGGGGGGGCGCTGGAGCTATGGCTACACCTTC.

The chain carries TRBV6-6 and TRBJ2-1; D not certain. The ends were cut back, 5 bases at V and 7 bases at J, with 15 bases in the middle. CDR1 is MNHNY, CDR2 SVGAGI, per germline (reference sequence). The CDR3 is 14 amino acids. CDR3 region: CASSLRAQGNEQFF. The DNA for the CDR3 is TGTGCCAGCAGTCTCCGGGCCCAAGGAAATGAGCAGTTCTTC.

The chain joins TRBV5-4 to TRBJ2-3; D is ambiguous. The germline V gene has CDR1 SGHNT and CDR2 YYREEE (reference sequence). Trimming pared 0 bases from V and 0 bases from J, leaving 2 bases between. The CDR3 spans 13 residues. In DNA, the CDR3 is TGTGCCAGCAGCTTGGCTAGCACAGATACGCAGTATTTT. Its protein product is CASSLASTDTQYF.

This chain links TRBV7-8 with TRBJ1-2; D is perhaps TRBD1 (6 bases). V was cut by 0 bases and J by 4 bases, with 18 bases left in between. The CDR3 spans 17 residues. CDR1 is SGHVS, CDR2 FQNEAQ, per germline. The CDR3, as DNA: TGTGCCAGCAGCTTAGCCGGGACATTTTCGCCTGGCTATGGCTACACCTTC. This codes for CASSLAGTFSPGYGYTF.

CDR3: CASSQARVEGYTF. The CDR3 DNA sequence: TGTGCCAGCAGCCAAGCCAGGGTTGAGGGCTACACCTTC. The chain recombines TRBV4-2 with TRBJ1-2, with D perhaps TRBD1 (5 bases). From germline, CDR1 is LGHNA and CDR2 YNFKEQ. The CDR3 loop spans 13 amino acids. Deletions cut 1 base from V and 8 bases from J, with 11 bases between.

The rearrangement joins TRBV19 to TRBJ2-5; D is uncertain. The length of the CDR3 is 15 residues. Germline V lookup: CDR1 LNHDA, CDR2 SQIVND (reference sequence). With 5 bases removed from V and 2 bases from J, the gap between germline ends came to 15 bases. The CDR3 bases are TGTGCCAGTAGTCCTACAAGCAGAATTCAAGAGACCCAGTACTTC. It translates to CASSPTSRIQETQYF.

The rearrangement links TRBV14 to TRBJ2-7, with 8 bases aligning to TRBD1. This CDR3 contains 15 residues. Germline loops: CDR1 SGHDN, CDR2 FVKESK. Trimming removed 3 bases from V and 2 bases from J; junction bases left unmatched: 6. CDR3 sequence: CASSQGQASTYEQYF. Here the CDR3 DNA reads TGTGCCAGCAGCCAGGGACAGGCCTCGACCTACGAGCAGTACTTC. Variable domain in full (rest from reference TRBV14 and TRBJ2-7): EAGVTQFPSHSVIEKGQTVTLRCDPISGHDNLYWYRRVMGKEIKFLLHFVKESKQDESGMPNNRFLAERTGGTYSTLKVQPAELEDSGVYFCASSQGQASTYEQYFGPGTRLTVT.

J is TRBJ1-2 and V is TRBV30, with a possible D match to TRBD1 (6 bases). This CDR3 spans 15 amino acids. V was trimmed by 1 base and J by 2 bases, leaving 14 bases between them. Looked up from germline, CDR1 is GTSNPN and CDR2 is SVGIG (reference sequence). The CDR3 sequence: CAWSATGAGNYGYTF. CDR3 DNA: TGTGCCTGGAGTGCGACAGGTGCGGGGAACTATGGCTACACCTTC.

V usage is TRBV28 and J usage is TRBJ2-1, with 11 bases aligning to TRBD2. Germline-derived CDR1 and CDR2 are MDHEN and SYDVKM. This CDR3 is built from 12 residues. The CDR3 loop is CSTSGAYNEQFF. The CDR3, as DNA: TGTTCGACTAGCGGGGCGTACAATGAGCAGTTCTTC.

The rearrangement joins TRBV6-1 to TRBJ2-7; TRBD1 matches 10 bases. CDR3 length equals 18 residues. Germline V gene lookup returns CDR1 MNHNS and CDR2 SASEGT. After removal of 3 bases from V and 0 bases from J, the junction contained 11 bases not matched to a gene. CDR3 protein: CASSETGTGALISYEQYF. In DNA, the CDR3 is TGTGCCAGCAGTGAGACCGGGACAGGGGCCTTAATCTCCTACGAGCAGTACTTC.